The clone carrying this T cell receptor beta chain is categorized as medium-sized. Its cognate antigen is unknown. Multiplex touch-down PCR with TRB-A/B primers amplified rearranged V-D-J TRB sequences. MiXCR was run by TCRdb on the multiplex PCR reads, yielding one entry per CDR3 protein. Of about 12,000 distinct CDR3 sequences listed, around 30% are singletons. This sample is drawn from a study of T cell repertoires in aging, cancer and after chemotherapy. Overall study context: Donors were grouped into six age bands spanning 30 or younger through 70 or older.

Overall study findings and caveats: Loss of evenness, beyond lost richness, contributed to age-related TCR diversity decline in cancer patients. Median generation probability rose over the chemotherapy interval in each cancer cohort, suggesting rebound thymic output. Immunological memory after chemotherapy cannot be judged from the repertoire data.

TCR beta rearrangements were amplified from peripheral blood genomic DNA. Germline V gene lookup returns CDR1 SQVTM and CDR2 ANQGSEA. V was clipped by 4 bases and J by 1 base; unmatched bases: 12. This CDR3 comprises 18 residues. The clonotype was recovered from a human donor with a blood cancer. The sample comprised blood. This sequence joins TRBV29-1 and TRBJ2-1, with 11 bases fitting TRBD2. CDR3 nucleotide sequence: TGCAGCGTTGGTTCCCTCCGACTAGCGGGGAAATCCTACAATGAGCAGTTCTTC. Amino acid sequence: CSVGSLRLAGKSYNEQFF.